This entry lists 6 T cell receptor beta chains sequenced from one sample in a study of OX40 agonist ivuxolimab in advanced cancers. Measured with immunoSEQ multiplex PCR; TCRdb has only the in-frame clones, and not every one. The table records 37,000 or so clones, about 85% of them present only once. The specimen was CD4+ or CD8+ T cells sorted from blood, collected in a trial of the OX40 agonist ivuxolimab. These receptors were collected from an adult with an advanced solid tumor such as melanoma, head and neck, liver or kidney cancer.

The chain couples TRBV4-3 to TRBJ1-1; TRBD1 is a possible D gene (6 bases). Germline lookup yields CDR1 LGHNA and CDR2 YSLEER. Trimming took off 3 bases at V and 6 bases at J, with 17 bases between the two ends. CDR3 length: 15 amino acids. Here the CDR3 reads CASSQDPGAGSEAFF. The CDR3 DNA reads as TGCGCCAGCAGCCAGGATCCGGGGGCAGGCTCTGAAGCTTTCTTT.

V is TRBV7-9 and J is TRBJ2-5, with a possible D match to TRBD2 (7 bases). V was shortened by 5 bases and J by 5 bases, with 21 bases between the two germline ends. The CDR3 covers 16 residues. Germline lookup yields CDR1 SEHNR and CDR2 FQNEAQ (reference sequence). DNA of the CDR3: TGTGCCAGCAGCAAGGGGGGAGGGCCTAAAGGCGAGACCCAGTACTTC. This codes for CASSKGGGPKGETQYF.

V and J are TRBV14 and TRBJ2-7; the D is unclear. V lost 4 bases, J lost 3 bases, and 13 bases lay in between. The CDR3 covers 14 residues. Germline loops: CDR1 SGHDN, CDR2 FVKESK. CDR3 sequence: CASSRIGRSYEQYF. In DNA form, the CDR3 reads TGTGCCAGCAGCCGGATCGGAAGGAGCTACGAGCAGTACTTC.

CDR3 DNA sequence: TGCAGCGTTGAAGATGGCGGAAACTATGGCTACACCTTC. Translation: CSVEDGGNYGYTF. The chain has TRBV29-1 and TRBJ1-2; D unresolved. V was trimmed by 0 bases and J by 2 bases, leaving 7 bases between them. Germline V gene sequence: CDR1 SQVTM, CDR2 ANQGSEA. The CDR3 length is 13 residues.

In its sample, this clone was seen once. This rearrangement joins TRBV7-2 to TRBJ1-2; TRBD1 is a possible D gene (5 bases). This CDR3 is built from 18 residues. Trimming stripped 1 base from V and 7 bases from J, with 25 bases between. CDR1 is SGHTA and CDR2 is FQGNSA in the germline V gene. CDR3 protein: CASSLGPGLLREAVGYTF. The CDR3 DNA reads TGTGCCAGCAGCTTAGGACCGGGACTTTTAAGAGAAGCGGTTGGCTACACCTTC.

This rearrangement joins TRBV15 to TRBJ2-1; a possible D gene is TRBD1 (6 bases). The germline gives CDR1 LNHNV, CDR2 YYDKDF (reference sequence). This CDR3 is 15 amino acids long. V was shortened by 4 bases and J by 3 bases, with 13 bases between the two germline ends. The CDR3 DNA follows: TGTGCCACCAGCACAAGGGCAGGGGTCTACAATGAGCAGTTCTTC. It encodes CATSTRAGVYNEQFF.